Sequencing of this T cell receptor (beta chain) was carried out in a study of blood T cell repertoires in COVID-19 (dated by TCRdb to the early 2020s). General notes on the study: The collaborator samples originated in the United States, Italy and Spain and spanned the acute and convalescent phases of COVID-19. The material from the prospective study consisted of cDNA or gDNA derived from T cells, B-cell-depleted T cells, or PBMCs. The dataset comprised deeply sampled blood TCRbeta repertoires from subjects exposed to, actively infected with, or recovered from COVID-19. The repertoires were made available in a free public database intended to serve as a resource for research on the immune response to SARS-CoV-2. Samples were obtained from the ongoing ImmuneRACE study (first 160 participants) and from 1,000 to 1,500 subjects provided by 6 global collaborators. Nearly every sample came with metadata listing a de-identified subject ID, COVID-19 status, age in years and sex. HLA class I and class II types, where available, came from metadata supplied by the sample provider rather than from assay-based typing.

As regards this clone: There is no known antigen for this receptor. No much larger clonotype is one base removed from it; base qualities were not supplied.

TCRbeta CDR3 regions were amplified from genomic DNA by means of the immunoSEQ Assay, a bias-controlled multiplex PCR. For the original study's pipeline: Nucleated cell counts per sample were estimated from amplification of reference gene primers within the assay. Sequence reads were collapsed and filtered to measure the absolute abundance of every unique TCRbeta CDR3 rearrangement. For each sample, productive Simpson clonality was calculated by taking the square root of Simpson's diversity index across productive rearrangements. What TCRdb holds here is the immuneACCESS table cut down to in-frame rearrangements. Part of the clones is not present; checked against another copy, under half of the missing clones reflect an unresolved V gene, and the others are unexplained. The V and J calls and clone size come from that table; D and trimming were worked out from the DNA. Within this sample are about 200,000 clones, with roughly 91% of them counted one time only. The biggest ten clones account for about 4.5% of the sample.

Collaborating institutions collected whole blood in K2EDTA tubes following their own protocols. For TCRbeta analysis, collaborators shipped samples as frozen whole blood, isolated PBMCs, or DNA extracted from either of those sample types. Per the germline V gene, WSHSY is the CDR1 and SAAADI is the CDR2. The trim is 3 bases for V and 5 bases for J, with a gap of 8 bases between the germline ends. The CDR3 holds 14 amino acids from the cysteine to the phenylalanine. Here the CDR3 DNA is all that survives: 42 bases in frame from base 1. Summary of the overall study and its limitations: The quantity of clinical and demographic metadata differed by source and by participant and was supplied without curation.

This clonotype was obtained from a human donor in a cohort sampled during active COVID-19. The sequenced sample consisted of peripheral blood. The chain joins TRBV10-2 to TRBJ1-6; the D gene cannot be named for sure. CDR3 protein: CASSDAGNNSPLHF. Here is the DNA: TGCGCCAGCAGTGATGCGGGTAATAATTCACCCCTCCACTTT.